Given below is one TCR beta chain in context. There is no known antigen for this receptor. Qualities for individual bases were not recorded, and no much larger clone is one base off. The data were taken from a study of CD8 T cells in ankylosing spondylitis (dated by TCRdb to 2015 to 2018). Broadly, across the study: To find TCR variants linked to disease, the study profiled T cell receptor beta repertoires in ankylosing spondylitis patients and healthy donors. Peripheral blood was sampled, and synovial fluid was also collected from ankylosing spondylitis patients. In total, the full study cohort was made up of 100 to 140 healthy donors and 25 or so ankylosing spondylitis patients.

The instrument was an Illumina HiSeq 2500. Quantitative 5'-RACE with molecular barcodes was the method used to prepare the TCR beta libraries. The original methods were these. A new computational method based on a probabilistic model of VDJ rearrangement was used to identify disease-linked TCR variants. Using fastp trimming at Q25 and MiXCR clonotype assembly, TCRdb reanalyzed the public sequencing data and kept in-frame beta chains. Each entry is one CDR3 protein sequence, shown with its most common DNA and genes. These V and J calls derive from TCRdb rather than the authors' analysis. This sample gives a few hundred thousand distinct CDR3 sequences in total; about 12% of them show up just once. 6.8% of the sample belongs to the ten largest clones. The full study reports these points: Blood from ankylosing spondylitis patients appeared to be characterized by a TCR beta motif made up of about 8 highly homologous amino acid variants. The disease-linked clones were reported as significantly enriched in matched synovial fluid samples from ankylosing spondylitis patients. A CD8+ phenotype was shown by the disease-linked clones, which were found at relatively low frequencies in peripheral blood. Some motif variants were previously reported in synovial fluid and blood of reactive arthritis patients, suggesting common disease-initiation mechanisms.

The CDR3 goes from the cysteine to the phenylalanine over 15 residues. The kept DNA is CDR3 alone, 45 bases in frame from the first base. Unmatched junction bases come to 5, with V trimmed by 3 bases and J by 7 bases. CDR1 and CDR2 are read off the germline V gene (reference sequence) as SEHNR and FQNEAQ. Sequencing was performed on blood, either unsorted or a sorted T cell fraction (not recorded which). The rearranged chain carries TRBV7-9 and TRBJ2-2, with 10 junctional bases fitting TRBD2. This clonotype was sampled from a male donor with ankylosing spondylitis. The CDR3 region has the sequence CASSLTSGFGGELFF. The DNA is TGTGCCAGCAGCTTGACTAGCGGGTTTGGCGGGGAGCTGTTTTTT.